These 24 T cell receptor beta chains originate from one sample sequenced in a study of T cell responses to AZD1222 COVID-19 vaccine. TCRdb's copy holds only in-frame clones and misses some; the assay was immunoSEQ multiplex PCR. The profile covers some 120,000 clones, with 88% appearing a single time and around 9.6% taken by the ten largest. This specimen consisted of peripheral blood, obtained on day 0 of AZD1222 vaccination. The receptor source for this set is an adult in good health.

The chain joins TRBV5-1 to TRBJ2-1; possible D gene TRBD1, 6 bases. The V gene's germline CDR1 is SGHRS and CDR2 YFSETQ. V was pared by 0 bases and J by 6 bases, with 16 bases between. The CDR3 loop spans 16 amino acids. CDR3 in amino acids: CASSLAGTTLSNEQFF. The CDR3 nucleotides read TGCGCCAGCAGCTTGGCCGGGACAACCCTCTCCAATGAGCAGTTCTTC.

J is TRBJ1-6 and V is TRBV30, with unresolved D. From germline, CDR1 is GTSNPN and CDR2 SVGIG (reference sequence). The CDR3 is made up of 11 amino acids. V was clipped by 2 bases and J by 14 bases, with 10 bases between them. The CDR3 loop is CAWSTLSALHF. CDR3 coding DNA: TGTGCCTGGAGTACTCTCTCGGCCCTCCACTTT.

The chain joins TRBV15 to TRBJ2-3; tentatively, D is TRBD1 (6 bases). The germline V and J ends were trimmed by 6 bases and 4 bases, with 14 bases remaining between them. This CDR3 has 14 amino acids. Germline V gives CDR1 LNHNV, CDR2 YYDKDF (reference sequence). Here the CDR3 reads CATRPPGEPDTQYF. For the CDR3, the DNA is TGTGCCACCAGGCCCCCAGGGGAACCAGATACGCAGTATTTT.

The chain combines TRBV3-1 (or the pseudogene TRBV3-2) with TRBJ2-7; D might be TRBD2 (5 bases). CDR1 is LGHDT, CDR2 YNNKEL, per germline (reference sequence). V was trimmed by 0 bases and J by 3 bases, leaving 12 bases between them. CDR3 length equals 15 residues. CDR3 amino acids: CASSQEPEGLYEQYF. In DNA, the CDR3 is TGTGCCAGCAGCCAAGAACCAGAGGGTCTCTACGAGCAGTACTTC.

This clone appeared a single time. The V gene is TRBV25-1, the J gene TRBJ1-2; 7 nucleotides agree with TRBD1. There are 13 residues in the CDR3. Germline V CDR1 and CDR2: MGHDK, SYGVNS. Trimming at V came to 8 bases and at J to 2 bases, leaving 5 bases not matched to a gene. CDR3 DNA: TGTGCCAGCCAGGGACAGACAAACTATGGCTACACCTTC. The encoded protein is CASQGQTNYGYTF.

The chain couples TRBV18 to TRBJ1-4; D is unclear. The V end lost 0 bases, the J end lost 8 bases, and 10 bases lay between the germline ends. CDR3 length equals 14 residues. The germline V gene encodes CDR1 KGHSH and CDR2 LQKENI. The CDR3 DNA is TGTGCCAGCTCACCACCGGGTGAGCAAGAAAAACTGTTTTTT. It codes for CASSPPGEQEKLFF.

V usage is TRBV30 and J usage is TRBJ1-1; D uncertain. This CDR3 region has 13 residues. The germline gives CDR1 GTSNPN, CDR2 SVGIG (reference sequence). The V end lost 0 bases, the J end lost 1 base, and 6 bases lay between the germline ends. In DNA form, the CDR3 reads TGTGCCTGGAGTGTCCGGGAGAACACTGAAGCTTTCTTT. Residues: CAWSVRENTEAFF.

The gene calls are TRBV13 and TRBJ1-1; D perhaps matches TRBD1 (5 bases). This CDR3 is 15 amino acids long. Germline values: CDR1 PRHDT, CDR2 FYEKMQ (reference sequence). Trimming stripped 5 bases from V and 1 base from J, with 14 bases between. The CDR3 sequence: CASSPRGVSNTEAFF. The CDR3, as DNA: TGTGCCAGCAGCCCAAGAGGGGTATCGAACACTGAAGCTTTCTTT.

The chain couples TRBV12-3 or TRBV12-4 to TRBJ2-7, with D tentatively TRBD1 (6 bases). CDR3 length: 12 residues. Trimming left V 4 bases short and J 13 bases short, with 17 bases between. The CDR3: CASSYYRAPYYF. In nucleotides, the CDR3 is TGTGCCAGCAGTTACTACAGGGCCCCCTATTACTTC.

This clone was observed at least ten times. The rearrangement joins TRBV7-9 to TRBJ1-1; D is unresolved. V lost 5 bases, J lost 4 bases, and 8 bases lay in between. The CDR3 spans 12 residues. The germline V gene encodes CDR1 SEHNR and CDR2 FQNEAQ (reference sequence). The CDR3 protein is CASSIRSTEAFF. The CDR3 DNA reads as TGTGCCAGCAGCATACGTAGCACTGAAGCTTTCTTT.

The V gene is TRBV7-9, the J gene TRBJ1-1; D is possibly TRBD1 (5 bases). The CDR3 runs to 13 residues. Trimming stripped 7 bases from V and 5 bases from J, with 14 bases between. From germline, CDR1 is SEHNR and CDR2 FQNEAQ (reference sequence). The CDR3 bases are TGTGCCAGCACACAAGCAGGGTTAACTGAAGCTTTCTTT. Residues: CASTQAGLTEAFF.

The chain carries TRBV16 and TRBJ1-5; perhaps TRBD1 as D (5 bases). V gave up 0 bases and J gave up 7 bases, with 13 bases separating them. The CDR3 consists of 15 residues. Germline V gene lookup returns CDR1 KGHSY and CDR2 FQNENV. The CDR3, as DNA: TGTGCCAGCAGCCAATCGCTCGCAGGGCAACAGCCCCAGCATTTT. Amino acids: CASSQSLAGQQPQHF.

The V gene is TRBV7-3, the J gene TRBJ2-1, with D perhaps matching TRBD1 (6 bases). Germline V gives CDR1 SGHTA, CDR2 FQGTGA. V was pared by 5 bases and J by 5 bases, with 13 bases between. The CDR3 spans 14 residues. CDR3 amino acids: CASSPGQSHNEQFF. In nucleotides, the CDR3 is TGTGCCAGCAGCCCAGGACAGAGCCACAATGAGCAGTTCTTC.

A word on this clone: Other DNA sequences within the sample encode an identical CDR3. V usage is TRBV30 and J usage is TRBJ1-2, with D unresolved. This CDR3 spans 11 amino acids. The germline V gene has CDR1 GTSNPN and CDR2 SVGIG (reference sequence). V was clipped by 2 bases and J by 4 bases, with 5 bases between them. CDR3 DNA sequence: TGTGCCTGGAGTCGGAGCTATGGCTACACCTTC. Translation: CAWSRSYGYTF.

This clone was found a few times. The rearrangement links TRBV7-9 to TRBJ2-5; the D gene could be TRBD1 or TRBD2 (5 bases each). The CDR3 extends over 15 amino acids. V shed 3 bases and J shed 1 base, with 12 bases lying between them. CDR1 is SEHNR, CDR2 FQNEAQ, per germline (reference sequence). This CDR3 is CASSFRGLAQETQYF. The CDR3 bases are TGTGCCAGCAGCTTCCGGGGCCTCGCCCAAGAGACCCAGTACTTC.

This chain connects TRBV3-1 (or the pseudogene TRBV3-2) to TRBJ2-2; D call uncertain. This CDR3 spans 12 amino acids. Between the trimmed V and J ends, which lost 2 bases and 6 bases, there was a span of 4 bases. The V gene's germline CDR1 is LGHDT and CDR2 YNNKEL (reference sequence). The CDR3 DNA is TGTGCCAGCAGCCAACTCGCCGGGGAGCTGTTTTTT. Translation gives CASSQLAGELFF.

This rearrangement joins TRBV24-1 to TRBJ1-1; D is possibly TRBD1 (5 bases). CDR1 and CDR2 (germline): KGHDR, SFDVKD. This CDR3 spans 14 amino acids. V lost 2 bases and J 4 bases, leaving 10 bases between the germline ends. The CDR3 region has the DNA TGTGCCACCAGTGATTCCGGGGGACGCACTGAAGCTTTCTTT. Translation gives CATSDSGGRTEAFF.

The chain couples TRBV10-3 to TRBJ2-7; 14 bases match TRBD2. Looked up from germline, CDR1 is ENHRY and CDR2 is SYGVKD. The trim removed 10 bases at V and 3 bases at J, leaving 8 bases unmatched. The CDR3 runs to 15 residues. The CDR3 DNA sequence: TGTGCCAGCATGACTAGCGGGAGGGCCGACTACGAGCAGTACTTC. It encodes CASMTSGRADYEQYF.

The genes are TRBV27 and TRBJ1-5; the D is unclear. V was trimmed by 2 bases and J by 8 bases, leaving 7 bases between them. The CDR3 has 12 amino acids. Germline lookup yields CDR1 MNHEY and CDR2 SMNVEV (reference sequence). Written as DNA, the CDR3 is TGTGCCAGCAGTTTAAGAACCAAGCCCCAGCATTTT. It yields the protein CASSLRTKPQHF.

The table lists this clone with a few counts. CDR3 coding DNA: TGTGCCAGCAGTTGGCCCACAGGGCAGACTGGGGCCAACGTCCTGACTTTC. Its protein product is CASSWPTGQTGANVLTF. J is TRBJ2-6 and V is TRBV6-2 or TRBV6-3; the D gene is possibly TRBD1 (6 bases). Germline CDR1 MNHEY, CDR2 SVGEGT. V lost 4 bases and J lost 2, with 15 bases in between. This CDR3 spans 17 amino acids.

This clone was seen once. The rearrangement joins TRBV19 to TRBJ1-2, with TRBD1 identical over 7 bases. Per germline, CDR1 LNHDA and CDR2 SQIVND (reference sequence). The J segment lost 6 bases and the V segment lost 5 bases, leaving 12 bases of the junction unmatched. This CDR3 region has 15 residues. CDR3 protein: CASSLQTGRRDGYTF. For the CDR3, the DNA is TGTGCCAGTAGTCTCCAGACAGGGAGGAGGGATGGCTACACCTTC.

J is TRBJ1-2 and V is TRBV9; 8 bases align to TRBD1. This CDR3 comprises 13 residues. The V gene's germline CDR1 is SGDLS and CDR2 YYNGEE. With V trimmed by 2 bases and J by 8 bases, 5 bases remained unmatched. The DNA of the CDR3 is TGTGCCAGCAGCGTTGGACAGGGTTTAGGCTACACCTTC. Protein sequence: CASSVGQGLGYTF.

The chain combines TRBV9 with TRBJ2-7; 7 bases line up with TRBD1. The ends lost 0 bases at V and 0 bases at J; junction bases unmatched: 6. This CDR3 has 16 residues. CDR1 SGDLS and CDR2 YYNGEE come from the germline V gene. CDR3 residues: CASSVGMNRGSYEQYF. CDR3 sequence (DNA): TGTGCCAGCAGCGTAGGTATGAACAGGGGCTCCTACGAGCAGTACTTC.

The rearrangement links TRBV3-1 (or the pseudogene TRBV3-2) to TRBJ1-2; 10 nucleotides agree with TRBD1. There are 15 residues in the CDR3. J was trimmed by 3 bases and V by 4 bases; bases with no gene match: 5. The germline CDR1 and CDR2 sequences are LGHDT and YNNKEL (reference sequence). The CDR3 sequence: CASSRGTGDHYGYTF. CDR3 coding DNA: TGTGCCAGCAGCCGAGGGACAGGGGATCACTATGGCTACACCTTC.